The present T cell receptor beta chain was sequenced within a study of blood T cell repertoires in COVID-19. Across the study: COVID-19 samples from acute and convalescent phases originated in the United States, Italy and Spain. Sample material is recorded as cDNA or gDNA derived from T cells, B-cell-depleted T cells, or PBMCs.

Original processing notes: Reference gene primer amplification in the assay estimated nucleated cell counts. The assay was immunoSEQ multiplex PCR, and TCRdb's table has in-frame clones only and misses some. The V and J calls and clone size come from that table; D and trimming were worked out from the DNA. The sample shows over 200,000 clones, less than 90% of them seen only once. This clone was recorded a few times. The clonotype originates from a woman aged 80 or older with active or convalescent COVID-19. Material: peripheral blood.

As DNA, the CDR3 is TGTGCCTGGAGTGGGGCCGGGGATTCACCCCTCCACTTT. Translating it yields CAWSGAGDSPLHF. The chain recombines TRBV30 with TRBJ1-6; D is unresolved. CDR1 GTSNPN and CDR2 SVGIG come from the germline V gene (reference sequence). The CDR3 loop spans 13 amino acids. The ends were cut back, 1 base at V and 8 bases at J, with 9 bases in the middle.